A selection of T cell receptor beta chains follows, all from one sample in a study of T cells expressing NK-cell markers. TCRdb processed the 5' RACE reads again and assigns one entry to each CDR3 protein, with no DNA. The repertoire table contains a few hundred thousand distinct CDR3 sequences. Sequenced material: blood T cells: a sorted CD56 or NKG2C T cell subset, CD4+ or CD8+ T cells, or bulk PBMC T cells (not recorded which). The receptors derive from a woman aged 50 to 60 in good health. The CDR3 runs from the conserved cysteine through the conserved F or W. Fields, in order: V gene, J gene, CDR3 protein.

>TRBV27|TRBJ1-4
CASRALDRGDNEKLFF
>TRBV29-1|TRBJ2-7
CSVGPSSYEQYF
>TRBV2|TRBJ2-7
CASKTGQPSYEQYF
>TRBV19|TRBJ2-7
CASSIVATSSYEQYF
>TRBV5-5|TRBJ2-5
CASRGHEINQETQYF
>TRBV18|TRBJ1-1
CASSRDRGRGNTEAFF
>TRBV20-1|TRBJ2-5
CSATGTSAETQYF
>TRBV4-2|TRBJ2-4
CASSQETGAKNIQYF
>TRBV12-3/TRBV12-4|TRBJ2-3
CASSFVARRQRGTDTQYF
>TRBV5-6|TRBJ1-1
CASSDLTRVGTEAFF
>TRBV3-1|TRBJ1-1
CASSQEGVKYNTEAFF
>TRBV3-1|TRBJ2-7
CASSHQRENYEQYF
>TRBV14|TRBJ2-3
CASSLNIPTDTQYF
>TRBV11-1|TRBJ2-1
CASSVRTSGRWSYNEQFF
>TRBV29-1|TRBJ1-2
CSADNPGQSNYGYTF